A single sample is the source of the 23 T cell receptor beta chains below, sequenced in a study of blood T cell repertoires in COVID-19. The table came from immunoSEQ multiplex PCR; TCRdb's copy has only in-frame clones and leaves some out. This sample carries some 170,000 clones, approximately 90% of them seen once, and the ten largest clones take 12%. Sequencing was done on a sample of peripheral blood. These receptors all stem from a woman aged 65 to 85 with COVID-19, enrolled during active disease.

This clone was counted a single time. V is TRBV19 and J is TRBJ1-1; 7 nucleotides line up with TRBD1. The ends lost 5 bases at V and 5 bases at J; junction bases unmatched: 5. This CDR3 spans 13 amino acids. CDR1 is LNHDA, CDR2 SQIVND, per germline (reference sequence). DNA of the CDR3: TGTGCCAGTAGTCACAGGGGCCAGACTGAAGCTTTCTTT. This codes for CASSHRGQTEAFF. Looking up the rest from reference TRBV19 and TRBJ1-1 gives the full variable domain: DGGITQSPKYLFRKEGQNVTLSCEQNLNHDAMYWYRQDPGQGLRLIYYSQIVNDFQKGDIAEGYSVSREKKESFPLTVTSAQKNPTAFYLCASSHRGQTEAFFGQGTRLTVV.

About this clone: This specimen includes other DNA sequences encoding the same CDR3. The chain couples TRBV9 to TRBJ2-7; a weak D match, TRBD2 (6 bases). V was shortened by 0 bases and J by 0 bases, with 7 bases between the two germline ends. There are 14 residues in the CDR3. In germline, CDR1 is SGDLS, CDR2 YYNGEE. The CDR3 spells CASSVAGASYEQYF. The CDR3 region has the DNA TGTGCCAGCAGCGTAGCGGGAGCCTCCTACGAGCAGTACTTC.

J is TRBJ1-2 and V is TRBV6-5; D possibly corresponds to TRBD1 (6 bases). CDR1 is MNHEY and CDR2 is SVGAGI in the germline V gene. This CDR3 is 15 amino acids long. V lost 6 bases to trimming and J lost 4 bases, with 18 bases between them. The DNA for the CDR3 is TGTGCCAGCAGCCTTCTTGACAGGCGATCCTATGGCTACACCTTC. Amino acids: CASSLLDRRSYGYTF.

This chain uses TRBV3-1 (or the pseudogene TRBV3-2) with TRBJ2-7; D is ambiguous. V gave up 4 bases and J gave up 2 bases, with 9 bases separating them. The V gene's germline CDR1 is LGHDT and CDR2 YNNKEL (reference sequence). The CDR3 spans 13 residues. The CDR3 DNA reads as TGTGCCAGCAGCCGGGCAGTGACCTACGAGCAGTACTTC. It encodes CASSRAVTYEQYF.

J is TRBJ1-1 and V is TRBV11-3; D call uncertain. The CDR3 is 14 amino acids. Deletions cut 2 bases from V and 6 bases from J, with 13 bases between. Germline assignment: CDR1 SGHNT and CDR2 YENEEA. Here the CDR3 reads CASSLSSIIAEAFF. CDR3 bases: TGTGCCAGCAGCTTAAGTAGTATTATCGCTGAAGCTTTCTTT.

This chain joins TRBV2 and TRBJ1-5, with 9 nucleotides matching TRBD1. CDR1 and CDR2 from the germline V gene are SNHLY and FYNNEI. This CDR3 contains 15 residues. The V and J ends lost 2 bases and 5 bases, in that order; junction bases with no gene match: 4. This chain's CDR3 is CASSEYRGLDQPQHF. CDR3 in DNA: TGTGCCAGCAGTGAATACAGGGGGCTGGATCAGCCCCAGCATTTT.

The chain joins TRBV7-2 to TRBJ1-5, with 9 bases identical to TRBD1. CDR1 and CDR2 (germline): SGHTA, FQGNSA. This CDR3 is 16 amino acids long. J lost 2 bases, V lost 4 bases, and 6 bases had no gene match. The CDR3, as DNA: TGTGCCAGCAGCTCCTTCCGACAGGGGGGCAATCAGCCCCAGCATTTT. Translated, it gives CASSSFRQGGNQPQHF.

The CDR3 region has the DNA TGTGCCAGCAGTCTTCAGTACGAGCAGTACTTC. Encoded protein: CASSLQYEQYF. The V call is TRBV6-6, the J call TRBJ2-7; D is undetermined. V dropped 5 bases and J dropped 4 bases, with 6 bases sitting between them. This CDR3 is 11 amino acids long. From germline, CDR1 is MNHNY and CDR2 SVGAGI (reference sequence).

The gene calls are TRBV20-1 and TRBJ2-5; 9 positions match TRBD1. V lost 3 bases to trimming and J lost 4 bases; unmatched junction nucleotides: 6. This CDR3 comprises 14 residues. From germline, CDR1 is DFQATT and CDR2 SNEGSKA (reference sequence). In DNA form, the CDR3 reads TGCAGTGCTAGTGGGACAGGGTACGGAGAGACCCAGTACTTC. It codes for CSASGTGYGETQYF.

This chain links TRBV28 with TRBJ2-3; D gene uncertain. V lost 3 bases to trimming and J lost 5 bases, with 9 bases between them. This CDR3 contains 13 residues. CDR1 and CDR2 (germline): MDHEN, SYDVKM. CDR3 in amino acids: CASSFPLVDTQYF. The CDR3 DNA follows: TGTGCCAGCAGTTTTCCTCTCGTAGATACGCAGTATTTT.

This clone was seen a few times. The CDR3 DNA follows: TGTGCCAGTAGTACACCGGGACAGGAAAATCAGCCCCAGCATTTT. Translation gives CASSTPGQENQPQHF. The chain employs TRBV19 and TRBJ1-5; TRBD1 aligns across 8 bases. The CDR3 length is 15 residues. Looked up from germline, CDR1 is LNHDA and CDR2 is SQIVND (reference sequence). The V segment lost 4 bases and the J segment 4 bases; nucleotides outside the gene matches: 6. Full variable domain (missing parts from reference TRBV19 and TRBJ1-5): DGGITQSPKYLFRKEGQNVTLSCEQNLNHDAMYWYRQDPGQGLRLIYYSQIVNDFQKGDIAEGYSVSREKKESFPLTVTSAQKNPTAFYLCASSTPGQENQPQHFGDGTRLSIL.

This chain uses TRBV28 with TRBJ2-3, with D possibly matching TRBD2 (5 bases). The CDR3 loop spans 12 amino acids. Germline V gene lookup returns CDR1 MDHEN and CDR2 SYDVKM. Trimming removed 10 bases at V and 0 bases at J, with 8 bases between. The CDR3 sequence is CATEGSTDTQYF. For the CDR3, the DNA is TGTGCCACAGAGGGAAGCACAGATACGCAGTATTTT.

The chain combines TRBV7-3 with TRBJ2-5; 7 bases line up with TRBD1. This CDR3 has 14 amino acids. CDR1 is SGHTA and CDR2 is FQGTGA in the germline V gene. The junction had 6 bases not matched to a gene; V was cut back by 5 bases and J by 3 bases. Here the CDR3 reads CASSPADREETQYF. The CDR3, as DNA: TGTGCCAGCAGCCCCGCCGACAGGGAAGAGACCCAGTACTTC.

This clone was seen only once. The chain joins TRBV13 to TRBJ2-7, with a weak D call TRBD1 (7 bases). The germline gives CDR1 PRHDT, CDR2 FYEKMQ (reference sequence). The CDR3 has 12 residues. The V end was cut by 6 bases, the J end by 6 bases, with 12 bases between. CDR3 sequence reads: CASSSGGPEQYF. In DNA, the CDR3 is TGTGCCAGCAGTTCAGGGGGGCCCGAGCAGTACTTC.

Here the CDR3 reads CATSDVSGDHLMDEQFF. The CDR3 DNA sequence: TGTGCCACCAGTGACGTTAGCGGGGACCACCTTATGGATGAGCAGTTCTTC. The chain is built from TRBV24-1 and TRBJ2-1, with TRBD2 matching 8 bases. Trimming at V came to 4 bases and at J to 8 bases, leaving 15 bases not matched to a gene. Germline V lookup: CDR1 KGHDR, CDR2 SFDVKD. CDR3 size: 17 residues.

The J gene is TRBJ2-1, the V gene TRBV27; unclear D gene. The germline V gene encodes CDR1 MNHEY and CDR2 SMNVEV (reference sequence). The length of the CDR3 is 15 residues. The V end lost 5 bases, the J end lost 0 bases, and 11 bases lay between the germline ends. The CDR3 bases are TGTGCCAGCAGTCTGGCGAGGAGCTCCTACAATGAGCAGTTCTTC. Translating gives CASSLARSSYNEQFF.

The V call is TRBV7-3, the J call TRBJ2-5; 12 nucleotides match TRBD2. After removal of 2 bases from V and 2 bases from J, the junction contained 6 bases not matched to a gene. This CDR3 region has 17 residues. Germline CDR1 is SGHTA and CDR2 is FQGTGA. The CDR3 loop is CASSLDRGLAGQETQYF. CDR3 nucleotides: TGTGCCAGCAGCTTAGACCGCGGACTAGCGGGACAAGAGACCCAGTACTTC.

The V gene is TRBV15, the J gene TRBJ1-2; D remains ambiguous. Germline V lookup: CDR1 LNHNV, CDR2 YYDKDF (reference sequence). The CDR3 consists of 13 residues. V was clipped by 0 bases and J by 4 bases, with 6 bases between them. The CDR3 DNA follows: TGTGCCACCAGCAGAGATAGGAGCTATGGCTACACCTTC. Translated: CATSRDRSYGYTF. Based on the CDR3 plus reference TRBV15 and TRBJ1-2, the full variable domain is DAMVIQNPRYQVTQFGKPVTLSCSQTLNHNVMYWYQQKSSQAPKLLFHYYDKDFNNEADTPDNFQSRRPNTSFCFLDIRSPGLGDTAMYLCATSRDRSYGYTFGSGTRLTVV.

The CDR3 here is CASSRQGGSYNEQFF. The CDR3 DNA sequence: TGTGCCAGCAGTAGACAGGGGGGCTCCTACAATGAGCAGTTCTTC. The chain links TRBV2 to TRBJ2-1, with 9 bases fitting TRBD1. The CDR3 spans 15 residues. CDR1 and CDR2 from the germline V gene are SNHLY and FYNNEI. V lost 5 bases, J lost 0 bases, and 2 bases stayed unmatched.

The V call is TRBV7-2, the J call TRBJ1-6, with D uncertain. Germline loops: CDR1 SGHTA, CDR2 FQGNSA. The V end was cut by 5 bases, the J end by 1 base, with 9 bases between. CDR3 length: 15 amino acids. As DNA, the CDR3 is TGTGCCAGCAGCCCGCAGGCTTCCTATAATTCACCCCTCCACTTT. Its protein product is CASSPQASYNSPLHF.

CDR3 sequence: CASSHPTGELFF. In nucleotides, the CDR3 is TGTGCCAGCAGCCATCCGACCGGGGAGCTGTTTTTT. This chain joins TRBV14 and TRBJ2-2; D gene unclear. CDR1 is SGHDN, CDR2 FVKESK, per germline. The CDR3 extends over 12 amino acids. The V and J ends lost 3 bases and 5 bases respectively, with 4 bases between them.

The rearrangement joins TRBV30 to TRBJ2-1; D not resolved. V was pared by 2 bases and J by 10 bases, with 12 bases between. Germline V CDR1 and CDR2: GTSNPN, SVGIG (reference sequence). CDR3 length: 12 amino acids. DNA of the CDR3: TGTGCCTGGAGTTCTTCCATCGGGGAGCAGTTCTTC. Translation: CAWSSSIGEQFF. Drawing the rest from reference TRBV30 and TRBJ2-1, the complete variable domain is SQTIHQWPATLVQPVGSPLSLECTVEGTSNPNLYWYRQAAGRGLQLLFYSVGIGQISSEVPQNLSASRPQDRQFILSSKKLLLSDSGFYLCAWSSSIGEQFFGPGTRLTVL.

V and J are TRBV11-1 and TRBJ1-3; D remains ambiguous. Trimming took off 3 bases at V and 0 bases at J, with 9 bases between the two ends. CDR3 length: 15 residues. Per the germline V gene, CDR1 is SGHAT and CDR2 is FQDESV (reference sequence). As DNA, the CDR3 is TGTGCCAGCAGCTTCGGAGGCGGCTCTGGAAACACCATATATTTT. It encodes CASSFGGGSGNTIYF.